These 21 T cell receptor beta chains originate from one sample sequenced in a study of shared clonotypes between healthy human individuals. The data were produced by immunoSEQ multiplex PCR, yet TCRdb's version contains in-frame clones alone and is incomplete. Here the sample spans around 2.1 million clones, nearly 97% being singletons. Sequenced: naive CD4+ T cells sorted from blood. Subset of the sample: CD45RA+ positively selected. These receptors all come from a man between 18 and 35 years old in good health.

This chain joins TRBV28 and TRBJ1-2; 7 bases agree with TRBD1. Per the germline V gene, CDR1 is MDHEN and CDR2 is SYDVKM. CDR3 length: 14 residues. Trimming took 4 bases from V and 5 from J; bases not matched to a gene: 7. The CDR3 DNA reads as TGTGCCAGCAGTTCACAGGGGCTTGGGTATGGCTACACCTTC. Translated, it gives CASSSQGLGYGYTF.

The rearrangement links TRBV10-3 to TRBJ2-2, with 7 bases aligning to TRBD2. The trim removed 2 bases at V and 5 bases at J, leaving 8 bases unmatched. Germline CDR1 ENHRY, CDR2 SYGVKD. CDR3 length equals 16 residues. In DNA, the CDR3 is TGTGCCATCAGTGAGATGGGGGGGAGAGGTACCGGGGAGCTGTTTTTT. Translating gives CAISEMGGRGTGELFF.

For the CDR3, the DNA is TGCGCCAGCAGCCAAGGAGTAGCGGGGGGGCCTAGACCAGATACGCAGTATTTT. Translated: CASSQGVAGGPRPDTQYF. The rearrangement links TRBV4-1 to TRBJ2-3, with TRBD2 matching 11 bases. The CDR3 consists of 18 residues. Germline CDR1 MGHRA, CDR2 YSYEKL. J lost 4 bases, V lost 1 base, and 10 bases had no gene match.

This rearrangement joins TRBV9 to TRBJ2-7, with D perhaps being TRBD1 or TRBD2 (5 bases each). Germline V CDR1 and CDR2: SGDLS, YYNGEE. V was clipped by 0 bases and J by 0 bases, with 7 bases between them. The CDR3 contains 14 residues. The CDR3 bases are TGTGCCAGCAGCGTAGCGGGGCGCTCCTACGAGCAGTACTTC. It translates to CASSVAGRSYEQYF.

The chain links TRBV10-3 to TRBJ2-7; weak D call: TRBD1 (5 bases). The CDR3 is 12 residues long. Trimming took 3 bases from V and 11 from J, leaving 14 bases between them. CDR1 is ENHRY, CDR2 SYGVKD, per germline. The CDR3 protein is CAISDAMGRKYF. CDR3 sequence (DNA): TGTGCCATCAGTGACGCGATGGGGCGGAAGTACTTC.

The chain links TRBV6-6 to TRBJ2-5, with 9 nucleotides matching TRBD1. Looked up from germline, CDR1 is MNHNY and CDR2 is SVGAGI (reference sequence). V lost 6 bases and J lost 7; bases outside the gene matches: 12. The CDR3 extends over 15 amino acids. The CDR3 DNA is TGTGCCAGCAGGGCCCGGGACAGGGATATAGGGACCCAGTACTTC. Translation gives CASRARDRDIGTQYF.

This clone has just one count. The genes are TRBV25-1 and TRBJ2-5, with TRBD2 matching 11 bases. Per the germline V gene, CDR1 is MGHDK and CDR2 is SYGVNS. The length of the CDR3 is 14 residues. V shed 5 bases and J 2 bases; nucleotides not matched to a gene: 1. DNA of the CDR3: TGTGCCAGCAGTATAGCGGGAGGGCAAGAGACCCAGTACTTC. Encoded protein: CASSIAGGQETQYF.

The CDR3 region has the DNA TGTGCCAGCACCCGAGGGGGATACAATGAGCAGTTCTTC. Translated, it gives CASTRGGYNEQFF. The chain recombines TRBV25-1 with TRBJ2-1; D might be TRBD1 (6 bases). This CDR3 has 13 amino acids. With 7 bases removed from V and 4 bases from J, the gap between germline ends came to 11 bases. The germline V gene has CDR1 MGHDK and CDR2 SYGVNS. Supplemented by reference TRBV25-1 and TRBJ2-1, the full variable domain reads EADIYQTPRYLVIGTGKKITLECSQTMGHDKMYWYQQDPGMELHLIHYSYGVNSTEKGDLSSESTVSRIRTEHFPLTLESARPSHTSQYLCASTRGGYNEQFFGPGTRLTVL.

The J gene is TRBJ2-2, the V gene TRBV4-1; perhaps TRBD2 as D (5 bases). This CDR3 comprises 19 residues. The V and J ends lost 0 bases and 0 bases respectively, with 17 bases between them. Germline CDR1 reads MGHRA; CDR2 reads YSYEKL. CDR3 sequence (DNA): TGCGCCAGCAGCCAAGAGGGGTGGGAGCGGCCCTCGAACACCGGGGAGCTGTTTTTT. This gives the protein CASSQEGWERPSNTGELFF.

This clone came up once. The sample carries other DNA sequences with the same CDR3. The chain joins TRBV10-3 to TRBJ1-2; tentative D call: TRBD1 (5 bases). There are 11 residues in the CDR3. Per germline, CDR1 ENHRY and CDR2 SYGVKD. Trimming took off 4 bases at V and 8 bases at J, with 8 bases between the two ends. Here the CDR3 reads CAISARDGYTF. CDR3 in DNA: TGTGCCATCAGTGCGAGGGACGGCTACACCTTC.

J is TRBJ2-2 and V is TRBV2; perhaps TRBD2 as D (6 bases). V lost 2 bases, J lost 2 bases, and 15 bases lay in between. CDR3 length equals 17 residues. Germline loops: CDR1 SNHLY, CDR2 FYNNEI. The CDR3 here is CASSERGGVVNTGELFF. The CDR3 region has the DNA TGTGCCAGCAGTGAACGGGGCGGGGTGGTTAACACCGGGGAGCTGTTTTTT.

The V gene is TRBV19, the J gene TRBJ1-5; D might be TRBD1 (5 bases). Germline-derived CDR1 and CDR2 are LNHDA and SQIVND (reference sequence). The ends were cut back, 6 bases at V and 4 bases at J, with 22 bases in the middle. CDR3 length: 17 amino acids. The CDR3 region is CASSPMGLRLVNQPQHF. The CDR3 region has the DNA TGTGCCAGTAGCCCGATGGGACTTCGGCTGGTAAATCAGCCCCAGCATTTT. Combining the CDR3 with reference TRBV19 and TRBJ1-5 gives the whole variable domain DGGITQSPKYLFRKEGQNVTLSCEQNLNHDAMYWYRQDPGQGLRLIYYSQIVNDFQKGDIAEGYSVSREKKESFPLTVTSAQKNPTAFYLCASSPMGLRLVNQPQHFGDGTRLSIL.

The rearrangement uses TRBV7-8 and TRBJ1-4; weak D call: TRBD1 (5 bases). Trimming pared 1 base from V and 6 bases from J, leaving 12 bases between. CDR3 size: 15 residues. Germline V gene sequence: CDR1 SGHVS, CDR2 FQNEAQ. The DNA of the CDR3 is TGTGCCAGCAGCTTAGGTTCTAAAGGGGATGAAAAACTGTTTTTT. It yields the protein CASSLGSKGDEKLFF.

The rearrangement joins TRBV30 to TRBJ1-2, with D possibly being TRBD1 (5 bases). Looked up from germline, CDR1 is GTSNPN and CDR2 is SVGIG (reference sequence). V dropped 0 bases and J dropped 7 bases, with 15 bases sitting between them. This CDR3 has 14 amino acids. This CDR3 reads CAWSVQSGMGGYTF. CDR3 DNA sequence: TGTGCCTGGAGTGTACAGTCAGGGATGGGTGGCTACACCTTC.

This clone was picked up one time. Here the CDR3 reads CASSYGLRGQETQYF. Here the CDR3 DNA reads TGTGCCAGCAGTTACGGTCTGAGGGGACAAGAGACCCAGTACTTC. The rearrangement joins TRBV6-5 to TRBJ2-5, with D possibly called TRBD1 or TRBD2 (5 bases each). The V end was cut by 2 bases, the J end by 2 bases, with 12 bases between. Germline CDR1 and CDR2: MNHEY and SVGAGI. The CDR3 runs to 15 residues.

The rearrangement uses TRBV18 and TRBJ1-3; D is unclear. The CDR3 runs to 16 residues. Germline CDR1 and CDR2: KGHSH and LQKENI. Trimming pared 2 bases from V and 0 bases from J, leaving 11 bases between. The CDR3 DNA reads as TGTGCCAGCTCACCAGTCGGCAGAGGCTCTGGAAACACCATATATTTT. It codes for CASSPVGRGSGNTIYF.

The J gene is TRBJ1-3, the V gene TRBV6-5; the D is unclear. V was clipped by 7 bases and J by 0 bases, with 10 bases between them. The CDR3 spans 14 residues. The germline V gene encodes CDR1 MNHEY and CDR2 SVGAGI. The CDR3 region has the DNA TGTGCCAGCAAGACCCGGACCTCTGGAAACACCATATATTTT. It yields the protein CASKTRTSGNTIYF.

Only one count was recorded for this clone. The rearrangement joins TRBV2 to TRBJ2-7; D uncertain. Trimming cost V 3 bases and J 2 bases, with 11 bases left between them. CDR3 length: 14 amino acids. The germline V gene has CDR1 SNHLY and CDR2 FYNNEI. CDR3 sequence: CASSDLRSTYEQYF. As DNA, the CDR3 is TGTGCCAGCAGTGACTTACGGTCGACCTACGAGCAGTACTTC.

On this clone itself: Other DNA sequences of this sample code for an identical CDR3. The V gene is TRBV30, the J gene TRBJ1-1, with D hard to call. Germline V gene sequence: CDR1 GTSNPN, CDR2 SVGIG (reference sequence). V was pared by 3 bases and J by 1 base, with 6 bases between. The CDR3 runs 12 residues. DNA of the CDR3: TGTGCCTGGAGCGACCGGAACACTGAAGCTTTCTTT. It codes for CAWSDRNTEAFF.

The chain combines TRBV7-8 with TRBJ1-2; D is uncertain. The CDR3 consists of 15 residues. With 0 bases removed from V and 0 bases from J, the gap between germline ends came to 8 bases. CDR1 is SGHVS, CDR2 FQNEAQ, per germline. CDR3 protein: CASSLAVQANYGYTF. The CDR3 nucleotides read TGTGCCAGCAGCTTAGCGGTGCAGGCTAACTATGGCTACACCTTC.

This sequence joins TRBV28 and TRBJ2-7; D gene uncertain. Germline loops: CDR1 MDHEN, CDR2 SYDVKM. Trimming cost V 4 bases and J 6 bases, with 16 bases left between them. CDR3 length equals 14 residues. CDR3 in DNA: TGTGCCAGCAGTTCGGGCAAAGCCCGACGCGAGCAGTACTTC. This translates into CASSSGKARREQYF. Using reference TRBV28 and TRBJ2-7 for the parts outside the CDR3, the full variable domain is DVKVTQSSRYLVKRTGEKVFLECVQDMDHENMFWYRQDPGLGLRLIYFSYDVKMKEKGDIPEGYSVSREKKERFSLILESASTNQTSMYLCASSSGKARREQYFGPGTRLTVT.